The 19 T cell receptor beta chains presented below share a single source sample, sequenced in a study of T-cell memory formation after mild COVID-19. TCRdb reprocessed the 5' RACE reads via MiXCR and lists one record per CDR3 protein. The sample comprises roughly 100,000 distinct CDR3 sequences, over 13% of which are singletons, and approximately 39% rests with the top ten. The sample taken for sequencing was PBMCs or a T cell subset sorted from them (not recorded which). The receptors originated from a man aged 18 to 29 who had mild COVID-19 (a few samples of this study predate the infection). Cell type and time point are not known.

This clonotype was seen more than once but under ten times. The V and J genes are TRBV12-3 or TRBV12-4 and TRBJ2-2, with 9 bases that match TRBD2. Trimming took 1 base from V and 6 from J; bases not matched to a gene: 9. This CDR3 is built from 17 residues. The CDR3 DNA is TGTGCCAGCAGTTTAGAGCCCGGACTAGCGTCAGCCGGGGAGCTGTTTTTT. This sequence encodes CASSLEPGLASAGELFF.

The rearrangement uses TRBV7-9 and TRBJ1-1; D unresolved. Deletions cut 4 bases from V and 1 base from J, with 7 bases between. This CDR3 has 13 residues. CDR1 SEHNR and CDR2 FQNEAQ come from the germline V gene (reference sequence). For the CDR3, the DNA is TGTGCCAGCAGCTACACCCGGAACACTGAAGCTTTCTTT. It is translated as CASSYTRNTEAFF. The whole variable domain, remainder taken from reference TRBV7-9 and TRBJ1-1, is DTGVSQNPRHKITKRGQNVTFRCDPISEHNRLYWYRQTLGQGPEFLTYFQNEAQLEKSRLLSDRFSAERPKGSFSTLEIQRTEQGDSAMYLCASSYTRNTEAFFGQGTRLTVV.

This clonotype appeared a few times. The V call is TRBV4-1, the J call TRBJ2-3, with unresolved D. V shed 4 bases and J shed 1 base, with 15 bases lying between them. CDR1 and CDR2 from the germline V gene are MGHRA and YSYEKL. The CDR3 covers 16 residues. The CDR3 nucleotides read TGCGCCAGCAGCCCGATCCCAGGCCGGGGCACAGATACGCAGTATTTT. Translated: CASSPIPGRGTDTQYF.

This clonotype has more than one count but fewer than ten. The chain employs TRBV27 and TRBJ2-1; D might be TRBD1 or TRBD2, each matching 6 bases. This CDR3 is 14 amino acids long. Trimming cost V 5 bases and J 9 bases, with 17 bases left between them. CDR1 and CDR2 (germline): MNHEY, SMNVEV (reference sequence). The CDR3, as DNA: TGTGCCAGCAGTCGAGGGGGGCTTGTCTTTGAGCAGTTCTTC. It yields the protein CASSRGGLVFEQFF.

This clonotype was observed at least ten times. The chain carries TRBV7-9 and TRBJ2-7; 7 bases align to TRBD1. CDR1 is SEHNR, CDR2 FQNEAQ, per germline (reference sequence). This CDR3 region has 15 residues. V lost 0 bases, J lost 4 bases, and 6 bases stayed unmatched. CDR3: CASSLAGQRQYEQYF. Written as DNA, the CDR3 is TGTGCCAGCAGCTTAGCGGGACAGAGACAGTACGAGCAGTACTTC. Together with reference TRBV7-9 and TRBJ2-7, the CDR3 gives the full variable domain: DTGVSQNPRHKITKRGQNVTFRCDPISEHNRLYWYRQTLGQGPEFLTYFQNEAQLEKSRLLSDRFSAERPKGSFSTLEIQRTEQGDSAMYLCASSLAGQRQYEQYFGPGTRLTVT.

This clonotype was seen only a few times. This chain connects TRBV7-9 to TRBJ2-7; D remains ambiguous. This CDR3 is 14 amino acids long. In germline, CDR1 is SEHNR, CDR2 FQNEAQ (reference sequence). Deletions cut 5 bases from V and 0 bases from J, with 11 bases between. CDR3 sequence (DNA): TGTGCCAGCAGCCCCATGAGGAGCTCCTACGAGCAGTACGTC. Translated, it gives CASSPMRSSYEQYV.

This clonotype has a count of ten or more. Here the CDR3 DNA reads TGTGCCAGCCGGGAGGGGGGACTAGCGGCAAACAATGAGCAGTTCTTC. Its protein product is CASREGGLAANNEQFF. The V call is TRBV6-5, the J call TRBJ2-1; TRBD2 matches 11 bases. The germline gives CDR1 MNHEY, CDR2 SVGAGI. The CDR3 runs to 16 residues. V trimming: 8 bases; J trimming: 5 bases; junction bases outside the gene matches: 11.

This clonotype is medium-sized by share. CDR3 in amino acids: CSVDAGNAEAFF. The CDR3 region has the DNA TGCAGCGTTGATGCGGGCAACGCTGAAGCTTTCTTT. V and J are TRBV29-1 and TRBJ1-1; D remains unclear. This CDR3 is built from 12 residues. Trimming took off 3 bases at V and 6 bases at J, with 11 bases between the two ends. Germline V CDR1 and CDR2: SQVTM, ANQGSEA.

This clonotype was observed a handful of times. This sequence joins TRBV5-1 and TRBJ2-7, with D unclear. The CDR3 consists of 13 residues. Looked up from germline, CDR1 is SGHRS and CDR2 is YFSETQ. V dropped 1 base and J dropped 5 bases, with 10 bases sitting between them. The CDR3 sequence: CASSLNLPHEQYF. The CDR3 coding sequence is TGCGCCAGCAGCTTGAACCTGCCCCACGAGCAGTACTTC.

The rearrangement joins TRBV6-5 to TRBJ1-1; a weak D match, TRBD1 (5 bases). Germline V gene sequence: CDR1 MNHEY, CDR2 SVGAGI. V was shortened by 2 bases and J by 5 bases, with 12 bases between the two germline ends. The CDR3 length is 14 residues. This chain's CDR3 is CASSYQGGWTEAFF. CDR3 nucleotides: TGTGCCAGCAGTTACCAGGGTGGGTGGACTGAAGCTTTCTTT.

The chain couples TRBV12-3 or TRBV12-4 to TRBJ1-5; D may be TRBD1 (6 bases). The CDR3 has 14 amino acids. The V end lost 6 bases, the J end lost 7 bases, and 16 bases lay between the germline ends. This CDR3 is CASRGGGDRQPQHF. The CDR3 DNA is TGTGCCAGCAGAGGGGGGGGGGATCGCCAGCCCCAGCATTTT.

This clonotype was recorded at least ten times. This chain joins TRBV6-4 and TRBJ2-1; TRBD2 agrees at 10 bases. With 4 bases clipped from V and 0 bases from J, the junction kept 0 bases outside the gene matches. The CDR3 spans 15 residues. Germline-derived CDR1 and CDR2 are MRHNA and SNTAGT. CDR3 residues: CASSASGGSYNEQFF. The CDR3 nucleotides are TGTGCCAGCAGTGCTAGCGGGGGCTCCTACAATGAGCAGTTCTTC.

The rearrangement joins TRBV7-2 to TRBJ2-3; 8 bases map to TRBD2. This CDR3 has 16 amino acids. V lost 3 bases, J lost 4 bases, and 9 bases stayed unmatched. Germline V gene data show CDR1 as SGHTA and CDR2 as FQGNSA. The CDR3 nucleotides read TGTGCCAGCAGCTTCGACGACGGGGGGGCCTCAGATACGCAGTATTTT. Encoded protein: CASSFDDGGASDTQYF.

This clonotype was counted once. The V call is TRBV29-1, the J call TRBJ2-5, with D perhaps TRBD2 (6 bases). Trimming took 6 bases from V and 2 from J, leaving 10 bases between them. Germline-derived CDR1 and CDR2 are SQVTM and ANQGSEA. This CDR3 is built from 12 residues. The CDR3 coding sequence is TGCAGCGTGATCGGGACTCAAGAGACCCAGTACTTC. Its protein product is CSVIGTQETQYF.

This clonotype turned up a few times. The genes are TRBV9 and TRBJ1-1; D is possibly TRBD1 (5 bases). Trimming stripped 4 bases from V and 5 bases from J, with 15 bases between. CDR3 length: 14 residues. In germline, CDR1 is SGDLS, CDR2 YYNGEE. This CDR3 is CASSHLGARTEAFF. As DNA, the CDR3 is TGTGCCAGCAGCCATTTAGGGGCGAGGACTGAAGCTTTCTTT.

V is TRBV20-1 and J is TRBJ1-6; 12 positions agree with TRBD1. Germline V gene lookup returns CDR1 DFQATT and CDR2 SNEGSKA (reference sequence). The V gene end was trimmed by 3 bases and the J gene end by 9 bases; junction bases not matched to a gene: 3. CDR3 length equals 14 residues. DNA for the CDR3: TGCAGTGCTAGTTCGGGACAGGGGGCTTCACCCCTCCACTTT. Translation gives CSASSGQGASPLHF.

The chain has TRBV29-1 and TRBJ2-1; the match to TRBD2 covers 8 bases. With V trimmed by 6 bases and J by 5 bases, 9 bases remained unmatched. CDR3 length: 14 residues. Germline lookup yields CDR1 SQVTM and CDR2 ANQGSEA. The CDR3 region has the DNA TGCAGCGTCCGAGCGGGGGCCATCAACAATGAGCAGTTCTTC. Translating gives CSVRAGAINNEQFF.

This clonotype has just a few counts. The gene calls are TRBV9 and TRBJ1-1; D is possibly TRBD1 (5 bases). Germline V lookup: CDR1 SGDLS, CDR2 YYNGEE. Trimming left V 0 bases short and J 1 base short, with 10 bases between. The CDR3 consists of 15 residues. In nucleotides, the CDR3 is TGTGCCAGCAGCGTAGAGCAGGGCCAGAACACTGAAGCTTTCTTT. This gives the protein CASSVEQGQNTEAFF.

J is TRBJ2-5 and V is TRBV7-6; D possibly matches TRBD1 or TRBD2 (5 bases each). V was shortened by 7 bases and J by 1 base, with 13 bases between the two germline ends. The germline CDR1 and CDR2 sequences are SGHVS and FNYEAQ. The CDR3 is made up of 14 amino acids. CDR3 bases: TGTGCCAGCACCCCCTCGGGGCCCCAAGAGACCCAGTACTTC. It is translated as CASTPSGPQETQYF.